The following is a T cell receptor beta chain sequence with its context. The germline CDR1 and CDR2 sequences are LGHDT and YNNKEL (reference sequence). Unmatched junction bases numbered 14, after V lost 6 bases and J lost 2 bases. The CDR3 consists of 17 residues. Under the authors' procedure: Reference gene primer amplification gave nucleated cell count estimates. The method was immunoSEQ multiplex PCR; TCRdb's version includes in-frame clones alone and lacks a portion of them. V, J and clone size derive from that table, while D and trimming were established from the DNA sequence. The profile shows roughly 120,000 clones, approximately 82% of them singletons. This entry is derived from a study of blood T cell repertoires in COVID-19. Study information: Collection of acute and convalescent COVID-19 samples took place in the United States, Italy and Spain. Sample material is recorded as cDNA or gDNA derived from T cells, B-cell-depleted T cells, or PBMCs.

This chain connects TRBV3-1 (or the pseudogene TRBV3-2) to TRBJ1-2; 8 nucleotides align to TRBD1. Sample: peripheral blood. The TCR comes from a woman older than 75 with active or convalescent COVID-19. DNA for the CDR3: TGTGCCAGCAGTGTTGAACTGACAGGGGCGACCAACTATGGCTACACCTTC. It yields the protein CASSVELTGATNYGYTF.